This T cell receptor beta chain was recorded in a study of blood T cell repertoires in COVID-19. Study background: Italy, Spain and the United States were the sources of the convalescent and acute COVID-19 samples. From T cells, B-cell-depleted T cells, or PBMCs came the material, which was cDNA or gDNA.

Methods used by the authors: Amplifying reference gene primers gave estimates of nucleated cell counts. TCRdb's copy holds only in-frame clones and misses some; the assay was immunoSEQ multiplex PCR. V and J calls and clone size are those listed in that table; D and trimming were worked out from the DNA. The table lists 45,000 or so clones, approximately 85% of them singletons. The receptor was isolated from a human donor in a cohort sampled during active COVID-19. The source material was peripheral blood.

The CDR3 sequence: CASSLTSKGQGGQPQHF. CDR3 in DNA: TGTGCCAGCAGCTTAACATCAAAGGGACAGGGCGGTCAGCCCCAGCATTTT. J is TRBJ1-5 and V is TRBV7-8; 9 nucleotides match TRBD1. The CDR3 has 17 residues. Germline lookup yields CDR1 SGHVS and CDR2 FQNEAQ. The junction had 11 bases not matched to a gene; V was cut back by 2 bases and J by 6 bases.